This T cell receptor (beta chain) comes out of a study of blood T cell repertoires in COVID-19. Some clones are missing from TCRdb's copy, which holds only in-frame ones; the method was immunoSEQ multiplex PCR. This repertoire shows around 37,000 clones, around four fifths found once; its top ten account for 4.8%. CDR1 SGHRS and CDR2 YFSETQ come from the germline V gene. The CDR3 spans 18 residues. The trim removed 3 bases at V and 5 bases at J, leaving 11 bases unmatched. The clonotype comes from a man aged 50 to 60 with active COVID-19. Sequencing input: peripheral blood. The chain uses TRBV5-1 and TRBJ2-2; 12 bases are shared with TRBD2. CDR3 loop: CASSSKGLAGGGTGELFF. In DNA form, the CDR3 reads TGCGCCAGCAGCTCTAAGGGACTAGCGGGCGGAGGAACCGGGGAGCTGTTTTTT.